Listed here is a single T cell receptor beta chain. Its antigen has not been determined. Per-nucleotide qualities are absent, and no much larger clonotype sits a single base away. For TCR beta library preparation, 1.5 to 2.5 micrograms of genomic DNA was extracted from cryopreserved PBMCs. Longitudinal blood samples from CLL patients receiving ibrutinib monotherapy were subjected to high-throughput TCR beta sequencing. Patients were enrolled in a phase 2 open-label single-center ibrutinib monotherapy trial. V and J lose 3 bases and 5 bases, and a span of 13 bases separates them. The CDR3 runs 14 residues from the cysteine to the phenylalanine. CDR3 DNA is the only sequence kept; it has 42 bases, read in frame from the first base. CDR1 and CDR2 were assigned from the germline V gene as SGHAT and FQNNGV. The sample originates from a study of cytotoxic CD8 clonotypes in ibrutinib-treated CLL (dated by TCRdb to about 2021). Regarding the research as a whole: The cohort had 11 relapsed/refractory and about 15 treatment-naive patients; under 18 were IGHV unmutated. On average, each sample had some 260,000 productive templates and around 100,000 productive rearrangements. Samples at response were collected after a median of around twelve months of treatment, with a range of about 6 to 40 months. Longitudinal samples were available for about 30% of the 86 trial participants. Every sample from remission and from progressive disease was obtained while the patients were still on ibrutinib. Responses were partial in around 24 patients and complete in 2; after median about 5.5 years follow-up, around 15 stayed in remission and about twelve progressed. Cryopreserved peripheral blood mononuclear cells were obtained prior to treatment, at the time of response, and at either disease progression or sustained remission.

The goal of deep resolution MiSeq sequencing was a depth between 1 in 1 million and 1 in 200,000 T cells, and coverage averaged 10x per clonotype. TCR beta libraries were generated with the immunoSEQ hsTCRB Kit. In the original analysis: Data were analyzed with ImmunoSEQ Data Assistant and ImmunoSEQ Analyzer, with V, D and J genes assigned per IMGT definitions. Clonality, which ranges from 0 to 1, was calculated as one minus the normalized Shannon entropy of productive rearrangement frequencies. Only overrepresented clonotypes making up at least 0.05% of each patient's repertoire were included in the public clonotype analysis. Repertoires from some 14 age-matched healthy donors in immuneACCESS were used as clonality controls. The table was pulled from immuneACCESS by TCRdb, which kept in-frame rearrangements only. Such tables lose some clones; where checked, under half of the loss comes from unresolved V genes, and the rest has no known cause. D and trimming come from the DNA, and the V and J calls and clone size come from that table. This sample has roughly 330,000 clones in its table, and over 55% of those were observed once. The ten biggest clones cover about 6.7% of the sample.

General conclusions and limits of the study: Clonality increased at ibrutinib response, stayed stable in sustained remission, and fell back toward baseline at progression. Baseline clonality exceeded that of age-matched healthy donors and correlated strongly with circulating CD8+ T-cell counts. Public clonotypes were rare and either shrank or stayed stable during treatment, and the rise in clonality at ibrutinib response reflected expansion of private clonotypes. Lymph node repertoires were not examined, and the timing of sampling was not matched between patients in sustained remission and those whose disease progressed.

Here the chain combines TRBV11-2 and TRBJ1-2; the D gene remains uncertain. Sequencing used PBMCs, obtained after 36 months of ibrutinib treatment. The TCR sequence derives from a human donor with chronic lymphocytic leukemia. Here is the DNA: TGTGCCAGCAGCTTCATCCTATCTGGGTATGGCTACACCTTC. Translated, this gives CASSFILSGYGYTF.